The 27 T cell receptor beta chains below were found in one sample sequenced in a study of blood T cell repertoires in COVID-19. Clones were sequenced by immunoSEQ multiplex PCR, and TCRdb holds only the in-frame ones, with some missing. The sample yields approximately 190,000 clones, 82% seen once. Sequenced sample: PBMCs or T cells enriched from blood (not recorded which). These receptors came from an older woman with acute COVID-19.

The chain uses TRBV6-2 or TRBV6-3 and TRBJ1-5; TRBD1 matches 9 bases. Germline V gene sequence: CDR1 MNHEY, CDR2 SVGEGT. The V segment lost 2 bases and the J segment 0 bases; nucleotides outside the gene matches: 2. The CDR3 covers 16 residues. CDR3 sequence reads: CASSYGTGLSNQPQHF. As DNA, the CDR3 is TGTGCCAGCAGTTACGGGACAGGGCTTAGCAATCAGCCCCAGCATTTT.

This clone was seen a handful of times. This chain joins TRBV12-3 or TRBV12-4 and TRBJ1-6; 7 bases match TRBD1. The trim removed 6 bases at V and 9 bases at J, leaving 5 bases unmatched. CDR3 size: 13 residues. CDR3 amino acids: CASRYRQGSPLHF. DNA for the CDR3: TGTGCCAGCAGATATAGACAGGGTTCACCCCTCCACTTT.

V is TRBV7-2 and J is TRBJ1-2; no clear D gene. Trimming removed 0 bases from V and 4 bases from J, with 6 bases in between. The germline V gene encodes CDR1 SGHTA and CDR2 FQGNSA. This CDR3 has 13 amino acids. CDR3 amino acids: CASSLAGLYGYTF. The CDR3 bases are TGTGCCAGCAGCTTAGCAGGACTCTATGGCTACACCTTC.

This clone is a singleton in its sample. This sequence joins TRBV3-1 (or the pseudogene TRBV3-2) and TRBJ1-6; 9 nucleotides match TRBD1. The germline CDR1 and CDR2 sequences are LGHDT and YNNKEL (reference sequence). V gave up 4 bases and J gave up 8 bases; unmatched junction bases: 3. CDR3 length: 14 amino acids. The CDR3 DNA is TGTGCCAGCAGCCCCCGGACAGGGGATTCACCCCTCCACTTT. This sequence encodes CASSPRTGDSPLHF.

The chain joins TRBV6-1 to TRBJ1-3; tentative D call: TRBD1 (5 bases). V was pared by 2 bases and J by 6 bases, with 11 bases between. Germline V lookup: CDR1 MNHNS, CDR2 SASEGT. The CDR3 has 14 amino acids. CDR3 bases: TGTGCCAGCAGTGAATCTCTTGGGGCAAACACCATATATTTT. It yields the protein CASSESLGANTIYF.

The V and J genes are TRBV7-8 and TRBJ1-2, with D possibly TRBD1 on 5 matching bases. The V gene's germline CDR1 is SGHVS and CDR2 FQNEAQ. The ends were cut back, 4 bases at V and 4 bases at J, with 10 bases in the middle. The CDR3 has 13 amino acids. Here the CDR3 reads CASSSRTSYGYTF. In nucleotides, the CDR3 is TGTGCCAGCAGCTCGCGGACAAGCTATGGCTACACCTTC.

V is TRBV4-1 and J is TRBJ2-5; D might be TRBD1 (5 bases). The CDR3 spans 14 residues. The germline V and J ends were trimmed by 2 bases and 4 bases, with 11 bases remaining between them. Germline CDR1 is MGHRA and CDR2 is YSYEKL. The CDR3 is CASSQILTAETQYF. DNA of the CDR3: TGCGCCAGCAGCCAAATATTGACAGCAGAGACCCAGTACTTC.

The chain uses TRBV19 and TRBJ1-4; TRBD1 is a possible D gene (5 bases). Trimming took off 5 bases at V and 0 bases at J, with 13 bases between the two ends. The germline V gene has CDR1 LNHDA and CDR2 SQIVND (reference sequence). The CDR3 runs to 16 residues. The CDR3 DNA sequence: TGTGCCAGTAGTGCGCAGGGCAAGACAACTAATGAAAAACTGTTTTTT. Amino acids: CASSAQGKTTNEKLFF. Complete variable domain (other parts from reference TRBV19 and TRBJ1-4): DGGITQSPKYLFRKEGQNVTLSCEQNLNHDAMYWYRQDPGQGLRLIYYSQIVNDFQKGDIAEGYSVSREKKESFPLTVTSAQKNPTAFYLCASSAQGKTTNEKLFFGSGTQLSVL.

The chain uses TRBV7-8 and TRBJ2-7; perhaps TRBD1 as D (6 bases). This CDR3 is built from 16 residues. V lost 4 bases, J lost 4 bases, and 20 bases lay in between. CDR1 is SGHVS, CDR2 FQNEAQ, per germline. For the CDR3, the DNA is TGTGCCAGCAGCTCTCTAGGGCCAGGGGTCCCATACGAGCAGTACTTC. Translated: CASSSLGPGVPYEQYF.

The gene calls are TRBV6-1 and TRBJ1-6; a weak D match, TRBD1 (6 bases). The CDR3 is made up of 17 amino acids. Per germline, CDR1 MNHNS and CDR2 SASEGT. Trimming pared 0 bases from V and 0 bases from J, leaving 9 bases between. In nucleotides, the CDR3 is TGTGCCAGCAGTGAAGCGGGAGGGGGCTCCTATAATTCACCCCTCCACTTT. Amino acids: CASSEAGGGSYNSPLHF.

This clone was picked up a small number of times. The chain carries TRBV5-4 and TRBJ1-2; 8 nucleotides align to TRBD1. J was trimmed by 3 bases and V by 6 bases; bases with no gene match: 7. The CDR3 totals 14 residues. The germline gives CDR1 SGHNT, CDR2 YYREEE (reference sequence). The CDR3 protein is CASTWGTGDYGYTF. Written as DNA, the CDR3 is TGTGCCAGCACCTGGGGGACAGGTGACTATGGCTACACCTTC. The full variable domain, its missing parts supplied by reference TRBV5-4 and TRBJ1-2, is ETGVTQSPTHLIKTRGQQVTLRCSSQSGHNTVSWYQQALGQGPQFIFQYYREEENGRGNFPPRFSGLQFPNYSSELNVNALELDDSALYLCASTWGTGDYGYTFGSGTRLTVV.

For the CDR3, the DNA is TGTGCCAGCAGCACGCAGCGTTGGGCGGGAGGAAGAACAGATACGCAGTATTTT. It is translated as CASSTQRWAGGRTDTQYF. J is TRBJ2-3 and V is TRBV11-2, with 8 bases that match TRBD2. V lost 5 bases, J lost 3 bases, and 16 bases stayed unmatched. Germline-derived CDR1 and CDR2 are SGHAT and FQNNGV. The length of the CDR3 is 18 residues. Combining the CDR3 with reference TRBV11-2 and TRBJ2-3 gives the whole variable domain EAGVAQSPRYKIIEKRQSVAFWCNPISGHATLYWYQQILGQGPKLLIQFQNNGVVDDSQLPKDRFSAERLKGVDSTLKIQPAKLEDSAVYLCASSTQRWAGGRTDTQYFGPGTRLTVL.

This chain joins TRBV4-3 and TRBJ1-4, with D perhaps TRBD1 (5 bases). The germline gives CDR1 LGHNA, CDR2 YSLEER. The CDR3 spans 14 residues. With 1 base removed from V and 8 bases from J, the gap between germline ends came to 11 bases. The CDR3 DNA is TGCGCCAGCAGCCAAGGTTGGGAGGGGGAAAAACTGTTTTTT. This gives the protein CASSQGWEGEKLFF.

The J gene is TRBJ1-2, the V gene TRBV11-2, with D uncertain. In germline, CDR1 is SGHAT, CDR2 FQNNGV. This CDR3 is 17 amino acids long. Trimming stripped 7 bases from V and 4 bases from J, with 25 bases between. CDR3: CASTSRNRGVAAYGYTF. The CDR3 DNA sequence: TGTGCCAGCACTTCTAGGAACCGGGGAGTGGCAGCCTATGGCTACACCTTC.

The chain recombines TRBV5-1 with TRBJ1-1; 7 bases line up with TRBD1. The ends lost 5 bases at V and 3 bases at J; junction bases unmatched: 10. The CDR3 totals 15 residues. CDR1 is SGHRS, CDR2 YFSETQ, per germline. CDR3 region: CASRPRSTGDTEAFF. The CDR3 nucleotides read TGCGCCAGCAGGCCCCGAAGCACAGGGGACACTGAAGCTTTCTTT.

The CDR3 spells CASSPDRAEAFF. CDR3 coding DNA: TGTGCCAGCAGCCCGGACAGGGCTGAAGCTTTCTTT. The chain links TRBV5-8 to TRBJ1-1, with TRBD1 identical over 8 bases. CDR1 is SGHTS, CDR2 YDEGEE, per germline. With 4 bases clipped from V and 6 bases from J, the junction kept 2 bases outside the gene matches. This CDR3 spans 12 amino acids.

V is TRBV3-1 (or the pseudogene TRBV3-2) and J is TRBJ1-6; 10 bases match TRBD1. J gave up 4 bases and V 4 bases, and 4 bases lay outside the gene matches. The CDR3 totals 16 residues. The germline V gene encodes CDR1 LGHDT and CDR2 YNNKEL (reference sequence). CDR3 DNA sequence: TGTGCCAGCAGCCGCGACAGGGGGCCTTATAATTCACCCCTCCACTTT. It encodes CASSRDRGPYNSPLHF.

About this clone itself: Other DNA variants within this sample encode the same CDR3. The chain couples TRBV18 to TRBJ2-7, with TRBD1 identical over 7 bases. CDR3 length: 14 residues. Germline trimming cut 3 bases from V and 0 bases from J; bases unmatched to any gene: 2. CDR1 is KGHSH and CDR2 is LQKENI in the germline V gene. The CDR3 DNA reads TGTGCCAGCTCACCCGGGACAGCCTCCTACGAGCAGTACTTC. Translation: CASSPGTASYEQYF.

The V gene is TRBV5-1, the J gene TRBJ1-3, with 8 bases matching TRBD1. CDR1 is SGHRS and CDR2 is YFSETQ in the germline V gene. The CDR3 contains 21 residues. V dropped 3 bases and J dropped 0; count of bases not matched to a gene: 20. The CDR3 spells CASSYFYSPGTGEASGNTIYF. The CDR3 region has the DNA TGCGCCAGCAGCTATTTTTACTCCCCAGGGACAGGTGAAGCCTCTGGAAACACCATATATTTT.

The J gene is TRBJ2-3, the V gene TRBV5-1, with D possibly TRBD2 on 6 matching bases. The ends were cut back, 4 bases at V and 9 bases at J, with 12 bases in the middle. The CDR3 contains 12 residues. Per the germline V gene, CDR1 is SGHRS and CDR2 is YFSETQ. The CDR3 DNA reads as TGCGCCAGCAGCGCCGGCGGGGAGACGCAGTATTTT. Translating gives CASSAGGETQYF.

V and J are TRBV4-1 and TRBJ2-1; 12 bases align to TRBD2. J gave up 7 bases and V 6 bases, and 7 bases lay outside the gene matches. The CDR3 has 15 amino acids. Germline CDR1 reads MGHRA; CDR2 reads YSYEKL. CDR3 region: CASSQLAGGWNEQFF. In nucleotides, the CDR3 is TGCGCCAGCAGTCAACTAGCGGGAGGATGGAATGAGCAGTTCTTC.

The J gene is TRBJ2-1, the V gene TRBV27; 8 nucleotides agree with TRBD2. CDR1 and CDR2 from the germline V gene are MNHEY and SMNVEV (reference sequence). J gave up 4 bases and V 5 bases, and 1 base lay outside the gene matches. This CDR3 is built from 13 residues. CDR3 residues: CASSTSGYNEQFF. The CDR3 nucleotides read TGTGCCAGCAGTACTAGCGGATACAATGAGCAGTTCTTC.

The gene calls are TRBV27 and TRBJ1-5, with D possibly matching TRBD1 (5 bases). The germline V and J ends were trimmed by 4 bases and 7 bases, with 14 bases remaining between them. The germline V gene has CDR1 MNHEY and CDR2 SMNVEV (reference sequence). The CDR3 sequence is 14 residues long. CDR3 loop: CASSSMGLGQPQHF. The CDR3 coding sequence is TGTGCCAGCAGTTCTATGGGGCTCGGGCAGCCCCAGCATTTT.

This chain connects TRBV19 to TRBJ2-7; 8 bases fit TRBD2. Germline CDR1 reads LNHDA; CDR2 reads SQIVND (reference sequence). CDR3 length: 14 amino acids. Trimming removed 4 bases from V and 4 bases from J; junction bases left unmatched: 6. The CDR3 sequence: CASSTLAEPYEQYF. Here the CDR3 DNA reads TGTGCCAGTAGTACACTAGCGGAGCCTTACGAGCAGTACTTC.

The chain combines TRBV19 with TRBJ1-5; TRBD1 matches at 10 bases. Germline trimming cut 4 bases from V and 6 bases from J; bases unmatched to any gene: 12. The CDR3 contains 17 residues. CDR1 and CDR2 (germline): LNHDA, SQIVND (reference sequence). CDR3 amino acids: CASSTSPFDRGPQPQHF. The CDR3, as DNA: TGTGCCAGTAGTACCTCACCGTTTGACAGGGGGCCTCAGCCCCAGCATTTT.

This clone turned up a few times. In DNA form, the CDR3 reads TGTGCCAGCAGTTTATTTGTGGGAGGTATGCACACCGGGGAGCTGTTTTTT. It codes for CASSLFVGGMHTGELFF. The gene calls are TRBV28 and TRBJ2-2, with a tentative D call TRBD2 (6 bases). CDR1 and CDR2 from the germline V gene are MDHEN and SYDVKM. This CDR3 spans 17 amino acids. V was clipped by 1 base and J by 3 bases, with 15 bases between them.

CDR3 bases: TGTGCCACCAGTGATATACAGAGCTCCTACAATGAGCAGTTCTTC. Its protein is CATSDIQSSYNEQFF. The gene calls are TRBV24-1 and TRBJ2-1; no definite D call. CDR3 length: 15 amino acids. V lost 3 bases, J lost 0 bases, and 8 bases lay in between. Germline values: CDR1 KGHDR, CDR2 SFDVKD.